These T cell receptor beta chains were read from a single sample in a study of blood T cell repertoires in COVID-19. Method: immunoSEQ multiplex PCR; TCRdb's copy keeps in-frame clones and lacks some. The sample records approximately 200,000 clones, around 85% being singletons. The sample consisted of PBMCs or T cells enriched from blood (not recorded which). These receptors all stem from a young woman who had recovered from COVID-19. CDR3s include the opening cysteine and the closing phenylalanine or tryptophan. A D gene is named only where the DNA matches it firmly. For some rows the clone size is stated as once, few or many, or as a class when expanded; others skip it.

j_call,clone_size,d_call,v_call,cdr3_aa,cdr3_nt
TRBJ1-6,NA,NA,TRBV5-4,CASSFLGQGDSSSPLHF,TGTGCCAGCAGCTTTTTGGGACAAGGGGATTCCAGTTCACCCCTCCACTTT
TRBJ1-2,NA,TRBD1,TRBV10-1,CASSRGQGNYGYTF,TGCGCCAGCAGTAGGGGACAGGGGAACTATGGCTACACCTTC
TRBJ2-7,few,NA,TRBV5-1,CASSFRVPYEQYF,TGCGCCAGCAGCTTCAGGGTCCCCTACGAGCAGTACTTC
TRBJ1-2,few,TRBD1,TRBV9,CASSVGDRTYYGYTF,TGTGCCAGCAGCGTAGGGGACAGGACCTACTATGGCTACACCTTC
TRBJ2-3,NA,NA,TRBV3-1/TRBV3-2,CASSQASSTDTQYF,TGTGCCAGCAGCCAAGCTTCTAGCACAGATACGCAGTATTTT
TRBJ2-3,NA,TRBD2,TRBV6-5,CASSRSGGDTDTQYF,TGTGCCAGCAGTCGCAGCGGGGGGGACACAGATACGCAGTATTTT
TRBJ1-2,NA,NA,TRBV29-1,CSVVNYGYTF,TGCAGCGTTGTAAACTATGGCTACACCTTC
TRBJ1-2,NA,TRBD1,TRBV13,CASSLGTGDYGYTF,TGTGCCAGCAGCTTAGGGACAGGGGACTATGGCTACACCTTC
TRBJ2-1,NA,TRBD1,TRBV19,CASSINRGRSDQFF,TGTGCCAGTAGTATAAACAGGGGGCGAAGTGACCAGTTCTTC
TRBJ2-3,NA,TRBD1,TRBV7-9,CASSPTGGTDTQYF,TGTGCCAGCAGCCCGACAGGGGGGACAGATACGCAGTATTTT
TRBJ2-7,NA,TRBD2,TRBV6-5,CASRTSGTYEQYF,TGTGCCAGCAGGACTAGCGGGACGTACGAGCAGTACTTC
TRBJ2-5,once,TRBD2,TRBV29-1,CSGEGRETQYF,TGCAGCGGGGAGGGTCGAGAGACCCAGTACTTC
TRBJ2-2,NA,TRBD1,TRBV24-1,CATTLGQGNHGELFF,TGTGCCACTACCCTTGGACAGGGGAATCACGGGGAGCTGTTTTTT
TRBJ1-6,few,NA,TRBV28,CASSQSSYNSPLHF,TGTGCCAGCTCACAGAGCTCCTATAATTCACCCCTCCACTTT
TRBJ2-3,NA,NA,TRBV14,CASSQRGFSTDTQYF,TGTGCCAGCAGCCAGCGGGGCTTTAGCACAGATACGCAGTATTTT
TRBJ1-4,NA,NA,TRBV30,CAWSVDRNFEKLFF,TGTGCCTGGAGTGTCGACAGGAATTTTGAAAAACTGTTTTTT
TRBJ1-6,NA,NA,TRBV7-6,CASSLGSFSSYNSPLHF,TGTGCCAGCAGCTTAGGCTCGTTTAGCTCCTATAATTCACCCCTCCACTTT
TRBJ1-4,once,TRBD1,TRBV18,CASSPRGGTGDVFF,TGTGCCAGCTCACCAAGAGGCGGGACAGGGGATGTGTTTTTT
TRBJ2-5,NA,TRBD1,TRBV10-3,CAISEGTGRGTQYF,TGTGCCATCAGTGAGGGGACAGGGCGGGGGACCCAGTACTTC
TRBJ1-4,NA,TRBD1,TRBV7-9,CASSSYRGPTEKLFF,TGTGCCAGCAGCTCATACAGGGGGCCTACTGAAAAACTGTTTTTT
TRBJ2-1,NA,TRBD2,TRBV7-3,CASSLMVGAGEGNEQFF,TGTGCCAGCAGCTTAATGGTCGGAGCGGGAGAAGGCAATGAGCAGTTCTTC
TRBJ2-5,NA,TRBD2,TRBV11-2,CASSLVLAGEVGQETQYF,TGTGCCAGCAGCCTAGTCCTAGCGGGGGAGGTGGGCCAAGAGACCCAGTACTTC
TRBJ1-5,NA,NA,TRBV6-1,CASSDLGQYNQPQHF,TGTGCCAGCAGTGATTTGGGCCAGTACAATCAGCCCCAGCATTTT
TRBJ2-4,NA,NA,TRBV6-5,CASTRGPENIQYF,TGTGCCAGCACTAGGGGTCCGGAAAACATTCAGTACTTC
TRBJ2-7,NA,TRBD1,TRBV27,CASSLGPPRGQLSYEQYF,TGTGCCAGCAGTTTAGGGCCCCCCAGGGGGCAGTTATCCTACGAGCAGTACTTC
TRBJ2-2,NA,NA,TRBV14,CASSPKTTGELFF,TGTGCCAGCAGCCCTAAAACGACCGGGGAGCTGTTTTTT
TRBJ2-1,once,TRBD2,TRBV7-2,CASSLGRSAGGSYNEQFF,TGTGCCAGCAGCTTAGGGAGGTCGGCGGGAGGGTCCTACAATGAGCAGTTCTTC
TRBJ1-1,once,TRBD1,TRBV5-1,CASSSDRGPEAFF,TGCGCCAGCAGCTCCGACAGGGGGCCTGAAGCTTTCTTT
TRBJ1-6,once,NA,TRBV25-1,CASREGVTLSSYNSPLHF,TGTGCCTCCCGGGAGGGGGTTACCCTCAGCTCCTATAATTCACCCCTCCACTTT
TRBJ1-5,NA,NA,TRBV6-5,CASNPTVTSNQPQHF,TGTGCCAGCAACCCCACAGTGACCAGCAATCAGCCCCAGCATTTT
TRBJ1-2,NA,TRBD1,TRBV2,CASSEWDRASGYTF,TGTGCCAGCAGTGAGTGGGACAGGGCGTCAGGCTACACCTTC
TRBJ1-6,NA,TRBD1,TRBV27,CASSLTGSYGSPLHF,TGTGCCAGCAGCCTGACAGGGTCGTACGGTTCACCCCTCCACTTT
TRBJ1-1,NA,NA,TRBV30,CAWLHSDTEAFF,TGTGCCTGGCTACACAGTGACACTGAAGCTTTCTTT
TRBJ1-6,NA,NA,TRBV5-1,CASSLVMGGDNSPLHF,TGCGCCAGCAGCTTGGTCATGGGGGGGGACAATTCACCCCTCCACTTT
TRBJ2-7,NA,NA,TRBV6-5,CASSYAQQQGSEQYF,TGTGCCAGCAGTTACGCCCAACAACAGGGTTCCGAGCAGTACTTC
TRBJ1-5,few,TRBD1,TRBV19,CASSPQGVRNQPQHF,TGTGCCAGTAGTCCACAGGGGGTGAGGAATCAGCCCCAGCATTTT
TRBJ1-2,many,TRBD1,TRBV28,CASSLSGTGTYGYTF,TGTGCCAGCAGTCTTTCCGGGACAGGGACCTATGGCTACACCTTC
TRBJ2-3,NA,TRBD1,TRBV6-5,CASTGQGSFTQYF,TGTGCCAGCACTGGACAGGGATCCTTTACGCAGTATTTT
TRBJ2-1,NA,NA,TRBV7-8,CASSLGTSTRGNEQFF,TGTGCCAGCAGCTTGGGTACCTCCACTCGGGGCAATGAGCAGTTCTTC
TRBJ2-7,few,TRBD2,TRBV9,CASGTNREQYF,TGTGCCAGCGGGACTAATCGGGAGCAGTACTTC
TRBJ1-6,NA,NA,TRBV6-1,CASSEGPQGHLYSPLHF,TGTGCCAGCAGTGAAGGCCCCCAGGGACACCTCTATTCACCCCTCCACTTT
TRBJ1-2,once,NA,TRBV9,CASSVGRGPWYGYTF,TGTGCCAGCAGCGTAGGGCGGGGCCCCTGGTATGGCTACACCTTC
TRBJ2-1,once,NA,TRBV5-8,CASSPWSREEQFF,TGTGCCAGCAGCCCCTGGTCCCGTGAGGAGCAGTTCTTC
TRBJ2-7,NA,TRBD1,TRBV27,CASSLQGQGVNEQYF,TGTGCCAGCAGTTTACAGGGACAGGGGGTTAACGAGCAGTACTTC